One and the same sample provided the 26 T cell receptor beta chains below, sequenced in a study of cytomegalovirus exposure and HLA in healthy donors. Assay: immunoSEQ multiplex PCR; the TCRdb copy retains only in-frame clones and omits some. Of about 130,000 clones listed, 88% are singletons. The source material was PBMCs. These receptors all come from a man aged 30 to 45 in good health and CMV-seronegative.

This chain joins TRBV27 and TRBJ2-2, with 10 bases aligning to TRBD2. From germline, CDR1 is MNHEY and CDR2 SMNVEV (reference sequence). The CDR3 spans 15 residues. The trim removed 4 bases at V and 7 bases at J, leaving 6 bases unmatched. CDR3 nucleotides: TGTGCCAGCAGTTCCCTAGCGGGAGCTGTCGGGGAGCTGTTTTTT. This codes for CASSSLAGAVGELFF.

This chain links TRBV30 with TRBJ1-2; TRBD1 matches 9 bases. The length of the CDR3 is 15 residues. The germline gives CDR1 GTSNPN, CDR2 SVGIG (reference sequence). Losses at the gene ends were 0 bases for V and 8 bases for J; bases not matched to a gene: 10. The DNA of the CDR3 is TGTGCCTGGAGTGTAAGAGCCGGGACAGGGTACGGCTACACCTTC. Encoded protein: CAWSVRAGTGYGYTF.

V usage is TRBV9 and J usage is TRBJ2-7; D possibly corresponds to TRBD2 (7 bases). CDR1 SGDLS and CDR2 YYNGEE come from the germline V gene. The CDR3 sequence is 14 residues long. V shed 1 base and J shed 2 bases, with 10 bases lying between them. Written as DNA, the CDR3 is TGTGCCAGCAGCGTAACGGGGGGCGCCTACGAGCAGTACTTC. Translated: CASSVTGGAYEQYF.

CDR3 coding DNA: TGTGCCAGCAGAGGCAGGGAGGTGAACACTGAAGCTTTCTTT. This sequence encodes CASRGREVNTEAFF. The chain employs TRBV5-4 and TRBJ1-1; possibly TRBD1 for D (5 bases). Germline values: CDR1 SGHNT, CDR2 YYREEE (reference sequence). V was trimmed by 5 bases and J by 0 bases, leaving 11 bases between them. This CDR3 region has 14 residues.

This chain connects TRBV4-1 to TRBJ2-1, with unresolved D. This CDR3 has 14 residues. Trimming cost V 1 base and J 2 bases, with 6 bases left between them. CDR1 is MGHRA, CDR2 YSYEKL, per germline. The CDR3 protein is CASSQGGPYNEQFF. The CDR3 coding sequence is TGCGCCAGCAGCCAAGGTGGGCCCTACAATGAGCAGTTCTTC.

This rearrangement joins TRBV18 to TRBJ2-6, with D tentatively TRBD2 (6 bases). Trimming left V 10 bases short and J 3 bases short, with 28 bases between. The germline V gene has CDR1 KGHSH and CDR2 LQKENI. The CDR3 contains 19 residues. In DNA form, the CDR3 reads TGTGCCACCGCCGCTGACTTGGAAACTGGAGGGCTTGGGGCCAACGTCCTGACTTTC. It specifies CATAADLETGGLGANVLTF.

The chain recombines TRBV10-3 with TRBJ2-7; TRBD2 matches 7 bases. The CDR3 has 16 residues. CDR1 ENHRY and CDR2 SYGVKD come from the germline V gene. The V and J ends lost 5 bases and 2 bases, in that order; junction bases with no gene match: 12. This CDR3 reads CAISWGGSGVTYEQYF. CDR3 bases: TGTGCCATCAGTTGGGGGGGGAGCGGGGTTACCTACGAGCAGTACTTC.

This chain links TRBV9 with TRBJ2-2; 14 bases align to TRBD2. CDR1 and CDR2 (germline): SGDLS, YYNGEE. The CDR3 length is 17 residues. Unmatched junction bases numbered 8, after V lost 4 bases and J lost 6 bases. The CDR3 region is CASSPGTSGSIAGELFF. The CDR3 nucleotides are TGTGCCAGCAGCCCTGGGACTAGCGGGAGTATAGCCGGGGAGCTGTTTTTT.

The chain joins TRBV6-6 to TRBJ1-1, with D possibly TRBD1 on 6 matching bases. The germline CDR1 and CDR2 sequences are MNHNY and SVGAGI (reference sequence). Trimming took 2 bases from V and 11 from J, leaving 15 bases between them. The CDR3 consists of 13 residues. This CDR3 is CASSYTPGEGAFF. Written as DNA, the CDR3 is TGTGCCAGCAGTTACACCCCAGGGGAGGGGGCTTTCTTT.

V and J are TRBV7-2 and TRBJ1-5; D unresolved. Germline values: CDR1 SGHTA, CDR2 FQGNSA. V was clipped by 5 bases and J by 5 bases, with 13 bases between them. The CDR3 is made up of 14 amino acids. This CDR3 reads CASSTSGRDQPQHF. In nucleotides, the CDR3 is TGTGCCAGCAGCACTTCCGGGAGGGATCAGCCCCAGCATTTT.

V usage is TRBV5-6 and J usage is TRBJ2-5; weak D call: TRBD1 (5 bases). Germline V gene sequence: CDR1 SGHDT, CDR2 YYEEEE. Trimming pared 6 bases from V and 7 bases from J, leaving 16 bases between. The CDR3 has 13 amino acids. CDR3: CASTRASVGTQYF. The CDR3, as DNA: TGTGCCAGCACCAGGGCTTCTGTCGGGACCCAGTACTTC.

The gene calls are TRBV19 and TRBJ2-3; 12 bases line up with TRBD1. The junction had 10 bases not matched to a gene; V was cut back by 5 bases and J by 1 base. The CDR3 loop spans 18 amino acids. CDR1 LNHDA and CDR2 SQIVND come from the germline V gene (reference sequence). The CDR3 bases are TGTGCCAGTAGTCCGCCTCCGGGACAGGGGGCAGGCACAGATACGCAGTATTTT. Translated: CASSPPPGQGAGTDTQYF. The full variable domain, in which reference TRBV19 and TRBJ2-3 provide the parts outside the CDR3, is DGGITQSPKYLFRKEGQNVTLSCEQNLNHDAMYWYRQDPGQGLRLIYYSQIVNDFQKGDIAEGYSVSREKKESFPLTVTSAQKNPTAFYLCASSPPPGQGAGTDTQYFGPGTRLTVL.

V usage is TRBV30 and J usage is TRBJ2-3; unclear D gene. From germline, CDR1 is GTSNPN and CDR2 SVGIG (reference sequence). V lost 2 bases and J 6 bases, leaving 12 bases between the germline ends. CDR3 length: 13 residues. CDR3 nucleotide sequence: TGTGCCTGGAGTCTCCCCCCTAGGGATACGCAGTATTTT. Protein: CAWSLPPRDTQYF.

A few counts support this clone. The genes are TRBV5-5 and TRBJ2-7; D is unclear. V was shortened by 1 base and J by 3 bases, with 14 bases between the two germline ends. Germline CDR1 and CDR2: SGHKS and YYEKEE (reference sequence). The CDR3 loop spans 15 amino acids. The CDR3 region has the DNA TGTGCCAGCAGCTTGTTGGGCACAAGTCGCTACGAGCAGTACTTC. Its translation: CASSLLGTSRYEQYF. Full variable domain (rest looked up from reference TRBV5-5 and TRBJ2-7): DAGVTQSPTHLIKTRGQQVTLRCSPISGHKSVSWYQQVLGQGPQFIFQYYEKEERGRGNFPDRFSARQFPNYSSELNVNALLLGDSALYLCASSLLGTSRYEQYFGPGTRLTVT.

This clone occurred once. This chain joins TRBV18 and TRBJ1-2, with a possible D match to TRBD1 (5 bases). V was cut by 4 bases and J by 8 bases, with 20 bases left in between. The germline V gene has CDR1 KGHSH and CDR2 LQKENI. This CDR3 contains 15 residues. The CDR3 reads CASSLSRTSGAGYTF. The CDR3 DNA follows: TGTGCCAGCTCACTAAGCAGGACATCCGGCGCCGGCTACACCTTC.

The rearrangement links TRBV13 to TRBJ2-5; tentative D call: TRBD1 (6 bases). This CDR3 is 13 amino acids long. Germline V gene sequence: CDR1 PRHDT, CDR2 FYEKMQ (reference sequence). With 2 bases removed from V and 6 bases from J, the gap between germline ends came to 10 bases. The CDR3 sequence: CASSLNRGKTQYF. CDR3 DNA: TGTGCCAGCAGCTTAAATAGGGGGAAGACCCAGTACTTC.

The chain links TRBV13 to TRBJ2-7, with D possibly being TRBD2 (5 bases). Germline-derived CDR1 and CDR2 are PRHDT and FYEKMQ (reference sequence). V was clipped by 0 bases and J by 0 bases, with 9 bases between them. The CDR3 length is 15 residues. The CDR3 region is CASSLGSDYSYEQYF. The CDR3 nucleotides are TGTGCCAGCAGCTTAGGTAGCGACTACTCCTACGAGCAGTACTTC.

The chain carries TRBV9 and TRBJ2-2; D is ambiguous. CDR1 is SGDLS and CDR2 is YYNGEE in the germline V gene. The length of the CDR3 is 16 residues. The germline V and J ends were trimmed by 0 bases and 1 base, with 10 bases remaining between them. CDR3 protein: CASSVDKTMNTGELFF. The CDR3 DNA reads as TGTGCCAGCAGCGTAGATAAGACAATGAACACCGGGGAGCTGTTTTTT. Full variable domain (missing parts from reference TRBV9 and TRBJ2-2): DSGVTQTPKHLITATGQRVTLRCSPRSGDLSVYWYQQSLDQGLQFLIQYYNGEERAKGNILERFSAQQFPDLHSELNLSSLELGDSALYFCASSVDKTMNTGELFFGEGSRLTVL.

The chain combines TRBV5-5 with TRBJ1-2, with 8 bases aligning to TRBD1. The length of the CDR3 is 15 residues. Trimming cost V 4 bases and J 6 bases; bases outside gene matches: 11. Germline V gene data show CDR1 as SGHKS and CDR2 as YYEKEE (reference sequence). CDR3 sequence (DNA): TGTGCCAGCAGCGCCCAGTCTGAGGACAGGGATGGCTACACCTTC. This translates into CASSAQSEDRDGYTF.

This chain links TRBV5-1 with TRBJ1-4, with 7 bases lining up with TRBD1. The length of the CDR3 is 14 residues. Per germline, CDR1 SGHRS and CDR2 YFSETQ. V lost 0 bases to trimming and J lost 7 bases; unmatched junction nucleotides: 3. This CDR3 is CASSLGQGGEKLFF. The CDR3, as DNA: TGCGCCAGCAGCTTGGGACAGGGTGGTGAAAAACTGTTTTTT.

This chain connects TRBV5-3 to TRBJ1-1, with D perhaps TRBD1 (6 bases). TRBV5-3 is marked as an open reading frame, function uncertain. The CDR3 contains 16 residues. The V gene lost 10 bases and the J gene lost 1 base, with 23 bases spanning the gap. CDR3 coding DNA: TGTGCCGTCCGAAAAAAAAGGGGGACGAAGAACACTGAAGCTTTCTTT. Translated, it gives CAVRKKRGTKNTEAFF.

This clone was recorded only once. V and J are TRBV6-5 and TRBJ1-1; D is undetermined. CDR3 size: 15 residues. V lost 2 bases, J lost 4 bases, and 14 bases lay in between. Germline assignment: CDR1 MNHEY and CDR2 SVGAGI. CDR3 region: CASSYRQATGTEAFF. CDR3 DNA sequence: TGTGCCAGCAGTTACCGGCAGGCTACCGGCACTGAAGCTTTCTTT.

The table lists this clone with a count of one. The genes are TRBV19 and TRBJ1-2; 10 bases are a match to TRBD1. With 5 bases clipped from V and 5 bases from J, the junction kept 8 bases outside the gene matches. The germline V gene has CDR1 LNHDA and CDR2 SQIVND (reference sequence). This CDR3 has 15 residues. The CDR3 loop is CASSATGQGSYGYTF. In DNA form, the CDR3 reads TGTGCCAGTAGTGCGACGGGACAGGGGTCGTATGGCTACACCTTC.

The chain is built from TRBV5-4 and TRBJ2-3; 14 bases line up with TRBD2. Germline loops: CDR1 SGHNT, CDR2 YYREEE (reference sequence). This CDR3 is built from 16 residues. After removal of 2 bases from V and 4 bases from J, the junction contained 3 bases not matched to a gene. This chain's CDR3 is CASSLRLAGGSDTQYF. CDR3 in DNA: TGTGCCAGCAGCTTAAGACTAGCGGGAGGGTCAGATACGCAGTATTTT.

The chain joins TRBV7-8 to TRBJ1-2; D gene ambiguous. CDR1 is SGHVS, CDR2 FQNEAQ, per germline. V dropped 5 bases and J dropped 2 bases, with 12 bases sitting between them. The CDR3 runs 14 residues. CDR3 nucleotide sequence: TGTGCCAGCAGCCCAGGCCGGGGAAACTATGGCTACACCTTC. It encodes CASSPGRGNYGYTF.

The chain joins TRBV5-1 to TRBJ2-1, with 12 bases identical to TRBD2. In germline, CDR1 is SGHRS, CDR2 YFSETQ. The CDR3 has 19 residues. The J segment lost 6 bases and the V segment lost 4 bases, leaving 17 bases of the junction unmatched. Here the CDR3 reads CASSLMGLAGGSLGNEQFF. Here the CDR3 DNA reads TGCGCCAGCAGCCTGATGGGGCTAGCGGGAGGGTCACTTGGCAATGAGCAGTTCTTC.